These 24 T cell receptor beta chains were all obtained from the same sample, sequenced in a study of response to subunit inactivated influenza vaccine. One entry per CDR3 protein, called by TCRdb with MiXCR from the RT-PCR reads. The table includes hundreds of thousands of distinct CDR3 sequences, 13% to 15% detected once. This specimen was PBMCs from blood, taken roughly 2 weeks before vaccination. Receptors were obtained from a man in his fifties or sixties who received an inactivated influenza vaccine.

This clonotype has more than one count but fewer than ten. The chain has TRBV4-3 and TRBJ2-5, with unresolved D. Trimming pared 1 base from V and 2 bases from J, leaving 5 bases between. This CDR3 region has 13 residues. Germline lookup yields CDR1 LGHNA and CDR2 YSLEER. As DNA, the CDR3 is TGCGCCAGCAGCCAAGTCTCTCAAGAGACCCAGTACTTC. Translated: CASSQVSQETQYF.

The gene calls are TRBV6-5 and TRBJ2-7; TRBD1 matches 11 bases. V shed 6 bases, J shed 2 bases, and the junction held 3 bases outside the gene matches. The CDR3 length is 14 residues. Per the germline V gene, CDR1 is MNHEY and CDR2 is SVGAGI. The DNA of the CDR3 is TGTGCCAGCAGACGGGACAGGGGGGCCTACGAGCAGTACTTC. Translating gives CASRRDRGAYEQYF.

This clonotype was counted ten times or more. V gene TRBV29-1 combines with J gene TRBJ2-3; TRBD2 aligns across 7 bases. CDR1 and CDR2 (germline): SQVTM, ANQGSEA. V was clipped by 7 bases and J by 4 bases; unmatched bases: 8. The length of the CDR3 is 13 residues. CDR3 region: CSGTRGVPDTQYF. The CDR3, as DNA: TGCAGCGGCACACGGGGGGTCCCAGATACGCAGTATTTT.

This chain's CDR3 is CASKAVNYNEQFF. CDR3 nucleotides: TGTGCCAGCAAAGCGGTTAACTACAATGAGCAGTTCTTC. The chain uses TRBV6-1 and TRBJ2-1, with D maybe TRBD2 (5 bases). Deletions cut 7 bases from V and 3 bases from J, with 10 bases between. The CDR3 has 13 amino acids. CDR1 is MNHNS and CDR2 is SASEGT in the germline V gene.

This clonotype was counted between two and nine times. The chain carries TRBV6-5 and TRBJ2-3; possible D gene TRBD2, 5 bases. Trimming took off 0 bases at V and 5 bases at J, with 12 bases between the two ends. The CDR3 loop spans 15 amino acids. CDR1 and CDR2 (germline): MNHEY, SVGAGI. CDR3 loop: CASSYSPLGEDTQYF. The CDR3 bases are TGTGCCAGCAGTTACTCCCCCCTCGGGGAAGATACGCAGTATTTT.

This clonotype was detected many times. The chain joins TRBV29-1 to TRBJ2-1; D might be TRBD1 (5 bases). V lost 0 bases and J lost 8, with 20 bases in between. Germline loops: CDR1 SQVTM, CDR2 ANQGSEA. The length of the CDR3 is 16 residues. The CDR3 loop is CSVEEGAAGSIDEQFF. The DNA of the CDR3 is TGCAGCGTTGAAGAGGGTGCGGCAGGGTCTATAGATGAGCAGTTCTTC.

This clonotype has a count of ten or more. The chain links TRBV7-2 to TRBJ2-7; possibly TRBD2 for D (5 bases). Germline V gene sequence: CDR1 SGHTA, CDR2 FQGNSA. CDR3 length: 12 amino acids. The V gene lost 6 bases and the J gene lost 3 bases, with 9 bases spanning the gap. The CDR3 nucleotides are TGTGCCAGCAGTTCCGGGAACTACGAGCAGTACTTC. It yields the protein CASSSGNYEQYF.

This clonotype occurred a few times. This chain links TRBV30 with TRBJ2-5; D gene unclear. The CDR3 covers 11 residues. The V end lost 3 bases, the J end lost 5 bases, and 7 bases lay between the germline ends. Germline CDR1 reads GTSNPN; CDR2 reads SVGIG (reference sequence). The CDR3: CAWRAVETQYF. CDR3 sequence (DNA): TGTGCCTGGAGAGCAGTCGAGACCCAGTACTTC.

This clonotype occurred a few times. This rearrangement joins TRBV4-1 to TRBJ2-5; 8 bases align to TRBD2. Germline loops: CDR1 MGHRA, CDR2 YSYEKL. The CDR3 extends over 15 amino acids. V trimming: 3 bases; J trimming: 3 bases; junction bases outside the gene matches: 6. DNA of the CDR3: TGCGCCAGCAGCCATCCAGCGGGGGTGAAAGAGACCCAGTACTTC. As protein: CASSHPAGVKETQYF.

Remarks on this clonotype: This may be a read error, as it is one base from a much larger clone. The chain combines TRBV6-5 with TRBJ2-7, with D hard to call. The CDR3 loop spans 15 amino acids. In germline, CDR1 is MNHEY, CDR2 SVGAGI. The CDR3, as DNA: TGTGCCAGCAGTTACGGGTTTGGGAATACCTACGTGCAGTACTTC. It yields the protein CASSYGFGNTYVQYF.

The gene calls are TRBV7-7 and TRBJ2-3; D assignment may be TRBD1 or TRBD2 (5 bases each). This CDR3 is 15 amino acids long. The germline gives CDR1 SSHAT, CDR2 FNYEAQ (reference sequence). V lost 5 bases and J 2 bases, leaving 14 bases between the germline ends. The CDR3, as DNA: TGTGCCAGCAGCACCGGGACGGCGAACACAGATACGCAGTATTTT. The encoded protein is CASSTGTANTDTQYF.

This clonotype was recorded a few times. The rearrangement joins TRBV3-1 to TRBJ2-7; 9 bases are shared with TRBD2. The CDR3 is made up of 16 amino acids. CDR1 and CDR2 from the germline V gene are LGHDT and YNNKEL (reference sequence). V lost 4 bases to trimming and J lost 0 bases; unmatched junction nucleotides: 7. The CDR3 protein is CASSPRISGGSYEQYF. The CDR3 region has the DNA TGTGCCAGCAGCCCACGGATTAGCGGGGGCTCCTACGAGCAGTACTTC.

This clonotype showed up many times. The chain has TRBV20-1 and TRBJ2-7; 12 bases are shared with TRBD2. The trim removed 5 bases at V and 5 bases at J, leaving 10 bases unmatched. This CDR3 is 15 amino acids long. The germline gives CDR1 DFQATT, CDR2 SNEGSKA (reference sequence). CDR3: CSAQAGTSGPNEQYF. The CDR3 nucleotides read TGCAGTGCTCAAGCAGGGACTAGCGGGCCCAACGAGCAGTACTTC.

The CDR3 sequence: CASSLRWATLYYEQYF. CDR3 DNA: TGTGCCAGCAGCTTAAGGTGGGCAACCCTATACTACGAGCAGTACTTC. The rearrangement links TRBV7-2 to TRBJ2-7; D remains unclear. Germline V CDR1 and CDR2: SGHTA, FQGNSA. V lost 2 bases, J lost 3 bases, and 17 bases lay in between. This CDR3 comprises 16 residues.

This clonotype was found a few times. The V and J genes are TRBV12-3 or TRBV12-4 and TRBJ2-1, with 7 bases that match TRBD2. V trimming: 3 bases; J trimming: 6 bases; junction bases outside the gene matches: 8. This CDR3 is 15 amino acids long. CDR3 sequence: CASSFRDYRSNEQFF. The CDR3 bases are TGTGCCAGCAGTTTCCGGGACTACCGATCCAATGAGCAGTTCTTC.

The chain has TRBV4-3 and TRBJ2-7; tentatively, D is TRBD1 (5 bases). In germline, CDR1 is LGHNA, CDR2 YSLEER. The CDR3 spans 15 residues. The V gene lost 0 bases and the J gene lost 3 bases, with 12 bases spanning the gap. The chain's CDR3 is CASSQDWAGNYEQYF. The CDR3 DNA sequence: TGCGCCAGCAGCCAAGATTGGGCAGGGAACTACGAGCAGTACTTC.

For the CDR3, the DNA is TGTGCCAGCAGTTACTCGATTGTCGACAGCTTCTCCTACGAGCAGTACTTC. Protein product: CASSYSIVDSFSYEQYF. The chain carries TRBV6-2 or TRBV6-3 and TRBJ2-7; TRBD1 is a possible D gene (5 bases). Trimming cost V 0 bases and J 0 bases, with 15 bases left between them. Germline V CDR1 and CDR2: MNHEY, SVGEGT. The CDR3 contains 17 residues.

This clonotype occurred a few times. The chain uses TRBV5-4 and TRBJ2-7, with D tentatively TRBD2 (6 bases). Looked up from germline, CDR1 is SGHNT and CDR2 is YYREEE (reference sequence). The V and J ends lost 4 bases and 1 base respectively, with 12 bases between them. The CDR3 loop spans 14 amino acids. Here the CDR3 reads CASSHSGGSYEQYF. CDR3 coding DNA: TGTGCCAGCAGCCATAGCGGAGGTTCCTACGAGCAGTACTTC.

This clonotype was picked up a small number of times. Germline and junction disagree at one end, which may indicate a read error. V and J are TRBV7-9 and TRBJ2-3; 15 bases are shared with TRBD2. Germline CDR1 and CDR2: SEHNR and FQNEAQ (reference sequence). The CDR3 totals 11 residues. Here the CDR3 reads CASSRTSGGGF. For the CDR3, the DNA is TGTGCCAGCAGCCGGACTAGCGGGGGGGGTTTT.

This clonotype has a count of ten or more. The genes are TRBV12-3 or TRBV12-4 and TRBJ1-1, with TRBD1 matching over 8 bases. V lost 6 bases and J lost 6; bases outside the gene matches: 6. The CDR3 is 13 amino acids. The CDR3 region has the DNA TGTGCCAGCAGCCGGGACAGGATTTCTGAAGCTTTCTTT. Its protein product is CASSRDRISEAFF.

The chain joins TRBV6-2 or TRBV6-3 to TRBJ2-5; 14 bases map to TRBD2. The CDR3 sequence is 16 residues long. J was trimmed by 1 base and V by 4 bases; bases with no gene match: 2. Looked up from germline, CDR1 is MNHEY and CDR2 is SVGEGT. CDR3 residues: CASSFGLAGGQETQYF. In DNA, the CDR3 is TGTGCCAGCAGTTTTGGACTAGCGGGGGGCCAAGAGACCCAGTACTTC.

This clonotype was counted a few times. The V and J genes are TRBV5-1 and TRBJ2-2; possibly TRBD2 for D (6 bases). The germline V gene encodes CDR1 SGHRS and CDR2 YFSETQ. V was trimmed by 0 bases and J by 6 bases, leaving 12 bases between them. The CDR3 is 15 residues long. The CDR3 reads CASSLGLESAGELFF. The CDR3 DNA reads TGCGCCAGCAGCTTGGGACTAGAGTCGGCCGGGGAGCTGTTTTTT.

This clonotype occurred a few times. The chain joins TRBV6-5 to TRBJ2-5, with a weak D call TRBD2 (7 bases). V was pared by 0 bases and J by 5 bases, with 13 bases between. The germline V gene has CDR1 MNHEY and CDR2 SVGAGI. The length of the CDR3 is 15 residues. The CDR3 loop reads CASSYSGGQRETQYF. The CDR3 DNA reads TGTGCCAGCAGTTACTCCGGGGGGCAGAGGGAGACCCAGTACTTC.

The chain recombines TRBV4-2 with TRBJ2-1; D gene uncertain. Germline V CDR1 and CDR2: LGHNA, YNFKEQ. This CDR3 is built from 13 residues. Trimming shortened V by 0 bases and J by 10 bases, and 10 bases separated the two germline ends. CDR3: CASSQEAPQEQFF. The CDR3 region has the DNA TGTGCCAGCAGCCAAGAAGCCCCCCAGGAGCAGTTCTTC.